This TCR beta chain originates from a study of cytomegalovirus exposure and HLA in healthy donors (dated by TCRdb to about 2017). For context, the study as a whole: In an earlier analysis of roughly 590 of the donors, 250 to 300 Gb of sequence data and roughly 100 million unique TCR beta sequences from 150 million to 200 million T cells were reported. The study aimed to test whether cataloging public T cell receptors could reveal signatures of past pathogen exposure. Donor age, sex, ethnicity and CMV serostatus were compiled together with the repertoire data. In a later genetic analysis, genome-wide SNP genotypes for about three fifths of the 666 donors were used, and that subset was treated as a discovery cohort. Roughly 290 gigabases of sequencing data and around 88 million unique TCR sequences made up an early release that covered approximately 700 HLA-typed donors. HLA typing included class I and class II loci at four-digit resolution. Roughly five DR-DQ haplotypes were treated as single units for association and clustering because of strong linkage in the cohort. All discovery cohort repertoires had been generated using a single sequencing platform. The genetic ancestry cluster associated with self-reported Caucasian donors included approximately 85% of the roughly 380 genotyped donors. Among a few hundred genotyped donors of the cohort, an average of approximately 240,000 unique TCR beta nucleotide sequences were sequenced per donor, around 18% of them non-productive. The number of typed donors differed by locus: roughly 629-630 for A, B, C, DRB1 and DQB1; 522 for DQA1; fewer than 610 for DPA1; and 400 to 480 for DPB1. Along with the approximately 600-subject first cohort, a separate validation cohort of 120 different subjects was used. Using immunosequencing, the study profiled T cell repertoires from about 650 subjects and related those repertoires to cytomegalovirus serostatus. Rather than using new phenotypic data, the later analysis identified candidate immune exposures from TCR beta sequences and from how often those sequences occurred across donors. To predict cytomegalovirus infection status, the study brought together high-throughput TCR immunosequencing, statistical association of individual TCRs with disease status, and machine learning. In a later analysis, previously published TCR beta repertoires from hundreds of donors were re-analyzed and high-resolution HLA genotyping was added so that TCR occurrence patterns could be studied. An earlier analysis of more than 450 of the donors used high-throughput TCR beta sequencing to judge whether each TCR beta V gene segment behaved as functional or pseudogenic. Broader findings and caveats from the paper: Most TCR sequences were seen in very few donors, while some public TCRs were found in many individuals. Assigning TCR associations to individual alleles was difficult when HLA alleles, especially DR and DQ, strongly co-occurred. Because some donors lacked HLA typing at each locus, the association tests relied only on the typed subset. In a later analysis, TCR association rates were found to vary across HLA loci, with the most associated TCRs seen for DRB1 alleles and the fewest for HLA-C alleles. In a later analysis, HLA-associated TCR beta chains were found to be more clonally expanded and to have lower generation probabilities than equally common non-associated chains. The classifier was reported to diagnose cytomegalovirus status with high specificity and sensitivity in both the original and validation cohorts. In vitro tests confirmed that a few of the cytomegalovirus-associated TCR beta chains recognize cytomegalovirus antigens. In this cohort, only TCR beta chains were sequenced, and detectable features were limited by the absence of alpha or paired-chain data. A later genetic analysis reported fewer N-insertions in productive TCRs among donors in an Asian-associated ancestry cluster than the roughly 720-donor mean. The authors suggested that the approach could potentially be extended to other disease states and immunological phenotypes. An association between a missense DCLRE1C variant and V-gene and J-gene trimming of TCR beta chains was found in a later genetic analysis and replicated in an independent cohort. Linkage disequilibrium might explain the correlated functional status among segregating V segments, but an unknown experimental factor could not be ruled out. The sequencing pipeline was judged likely to have produced a cluster of highly shared sequence variants as a technical artifact. At a false discovery rate of 0.05, a later analysis linked 16,951 TCR beta sequences to specific HLA alleles. Broadly in line with IMGT annotations, most TCR beta V segments showed up in productive rearrangements about 87% or about 30% of the time in an earlier analysis of some 590 of the donors. In a later analysis, several top co-occurrence clusters were reported to appear linked to parvovirus B19, influenza, CMV and Epstein-Barr virus. Roughly uniform sequencing depth across donors was assumed in presence/absence analyses, although this assumption may not hold. In the study, around 150 TCR beta chains were listed as associated with cytomegalovirus. According to a later analysis, most CMV-associated TCR beta chains appeared to be HLA-restricted, and the HLA associations seemed to be driven largely by CMV exposure. The 87-base-pair reads could not distinguish some IMGT-functional V segments, including TRBV6-2 and TRBV6-3, so those segments were excluded. CMV serostatus was the only immune exposure information available for the cohort. Because counts were too low, 15 or so rarely observed V segments, including chromosome 9 orphons, were excluded from the earlier analysis of under 650 of the donors. A further reported finding was that TCR beta sequences accurately predicted the HLA-A and HLA-B alleles for most subjects in the first cohort.

The cohort comprised fewer than 750 healthy bone marrow donors. Cohort members were all nominally healthy when sampled, although unrecorded immune exposures were likely present. The donor was CMV seronegative and was included in the group of about 400 seronegative cohort members. Each donor provided a peripheral blood sample, and peripheral blood mononuclear cells were used for TCR beta sequencing. Genomic DNA was extracted from the blood cell samples with the Qiagen DNeasy Blood Extraction Kit. V lost 4 bases and J lost 5 bases, and the count of bases not matched to a germline gene is 7. From a lookup of the germline V gene, CDR1 and CDR2 are SGHTS and YDEGEE. Measured from the cysteine to the phenylalanine, the CDR3 is 16 residues long. Kept here is only the CDR3 DNA, which spans 48 bases and is read in frame from base 1. A word on this clone: No antigen is known for it. Base-call qualities are not available, and no considerably larger clone is one nucleotide away.

Receptors were amplified or captured by the immunoSEQ multiplex PCR assay. A mixture of 60 forward primers for TCR Vbeta segments and 13 reverse primers for TCR Jbeta segments was used in the multiplex PCR. The CDR3 region of rearranged TCR beta genes was amplified from genomic DNA by a multiplex PCR assay. Amplified TCR beta libraries were sequenced as 87-base-pair reads on the Illumina HiSeq System. The paper's data handling went like this. A later analysis counted about 82 million unique TCR beta chains across the approximately 700 repertoires, and 9.5 million to 11 million of these chains were shared by at least two donors. Raw reads were error-corrected and collapsed into unique sequences by a nearest-neighbor algorithm in which closely related sequences were merged to remove PCR and sequencing errors. To assign V, D and J gene segments, CDR3 sequences were aligned to IMGT reference sequences. For a sequence to be retained, a match of at least six nucleotides to both a V gene segment and a J gene segment was required. A rearrangement counted as productive if the CDR3 had no stop codons and remained in frame with V and J, and every other rearrangement counted as non-productive. CDR3 was defined by IMGT convention, running from the second conserved V-encoded cysteine to the conserved J-encoded phenylalanine. Sequences without an unambiguous match to a single V gene segment were excluded from the earlier analysis of a few hundred of the donors. An earlier analysis of 450 to 650 of the donors called V segments functional above 56.7% productive rearrangements and segregating when the between-donor standard deviation exceeded 5%. A statistical classification framework was built for diagnosing cytomegalovirus status from the catalog of TCR beta chain sequences. V and J gene assignment, in a later analysis, came from comparing TCR nucleotide sequences with IMGT/GENE-DB human TR gene sequences. Using the TCRdist pipeline, a later analysis assigned CDR3 sequences along with most-parsimonious VDJ recombination scenarios. In a later analysis, every TCR beta chain was defined by the combination of its CDR3 amino acid sequence and its V-gene family, and reads without a unique V-gene family were dropped. In a later analysis, 500 to 700 highly shared, low-generation-probability nucleotide sequences were removed to address suspected cross-contamination and a sequencing artifact. For each public chain, a later analysis derived a clonal expansion index from normalized ranks of inferred template counts within each repertoire. In a later analysis, generation probabilities were computed using a VDJ recombination model fitted to out-of-frame rearrangements, and the results were checked against IGoR. Hypergeometric tests were used in a later analysis to score TCR-TCR, TCR-HLA and TCR-CMV co-occurrence, with a repertoire-size bias correction applied to the TCR pairs. In a later analysis, false discovery rates were estimated by permuting HLA or CMV assignments 20 times. A later analysis grouped co-occurring TCRs with DBSCAN, adding TCRdist sequence similarity when clustering within HLA-allele-positive subsets. Repertoires with fewer than 30,000 or more than 120,000 public chains, plus five repertoires with anomalous nucleotide sharing, were excluded from co-occurrence clustering. The immuneACCESS repertoire file appears here via TCRdb, limited to in-frame rearrangements. These files lack a portion of the clones; in checked studies, under half of the deficit traces to unresolved V genes, and the cause of the others is not known. V and J calls and clone size follow that table, whereas D and trimming were derived from the DNA. The sample yields 100,000 to 150,000 clones; about 75% were counted once. The ten largest make up about 1.5% of the sample.

The receptor was isolated from a woman aged 40 to 50 in good health and CMV-seronegative. The receptor chain draws on TRBV5-8 and TRBJ2-3; a stretch of 13 junction bases matches TRBD2. Material: PBMCs. Here the CDR3 is given as CASSVGTSGVGDTQYF. The DNA sequence follows: TGTGCCAGCAGCGTGGGGACTAGCGGGGTGGGAGATACGCAGTATTTT.